Sequencing of this T cell receptor (beta chain) was carried out in a study of blood T cells in healthy people across ages. In the study overall: Template switching picked up about one barcoded beta molecule for each two T cells. The study's findings and limits: Higher naive T cell percentage went strongly together with higher TCR beta diversity.

CDR1 is ENHRY, CDR2 SYGVKD, per germline. The CDR3 is made up of 15 amino acids. Unmatched junction bases numbered 6, after V lost 5 bases and J lost 3 bases. The total RNA that was extracted per sample amounted to at least 6 micrograms. It was with a sample-barcoded 5' primer and a J-beta primer mix that a second PCR of roughly 7 to 12 cycles was run. Tags on each cDNA molecule came from a template-switch adaptor with 12 random nucleotides. TCRdb fed the 5' RACE reads into MiXCR, producing one record per CDR3 protein. This repertoire shows roughly 1.4 million distinct CDR3 sequences, approximately 59% found once; its top ten account for 6.7%. This clonotype turned up a few times. Antigen specificity is unknown.

This TCR derives from a man between 18 and 35 years old in good health. The material sequenced was blood. The chain has TRBV10-3 and TRBJ2-7; 11 nucleotides line up with TRBD2. CDR3 coding DNA: TGTGCCATCAGTCCGACTAGCGGGACTCACTACGAGCAGTACTTC. Its protein is CAISPTSGTHYEQYF.